This T cell receptor beta chain is from a study of blood T cell repertoires in COVID-19. Study-wide context: Donors in the United States, Italy and Spain gave samples during acute or convalescent COVID-19. Sample material is recorded as cDNA or gDNA derived from T cells, B-cell-depleted T cells, or PBMCs.

V shed 5 bases and J shed 7 bases, with 21 bases lying between them. The CDR3 runs 16 residues. Per the germline V gene, CDR1 is MDHEN and CDR2 is SYDVKM. This clone was found a few times. In the authors' workflow: Researchers report that nucleated cell counts were estimated from reference gene primer amplification. The repertoire was sequenced with immunoSEQ multiplex PCR; TCRdb's copy has only in-frame clones and lacks some. V and J calls and clone size come straight from that table; D and trimming were deduced from the DNA. The data hold just over 90,000 clones, with around 80% observed a single time.

The sequence came from a man aged 65 to 85 with acute or convalescent COVID-19. The sample was peripheral blood. The chain combines TRBV28 with TRBJ2-1; weak D call: TRBD2 (5 bases). This chain's CDR3 is CASSGPIEREGNEQFF. The DNA of the CDR3 is TGTGCCAGCAGTGGACCTATTGAACGGGAAGGGAATGAGCAGTTCTTC.